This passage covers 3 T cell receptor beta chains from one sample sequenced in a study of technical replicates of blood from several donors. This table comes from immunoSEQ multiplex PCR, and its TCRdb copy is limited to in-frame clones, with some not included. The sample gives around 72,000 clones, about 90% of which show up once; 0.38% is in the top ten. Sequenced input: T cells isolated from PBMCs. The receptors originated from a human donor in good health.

CDR3 amino acids: CSVEEDTYEQYF. Here the CDR3 DNA reads TGCAGCGTTGAAGAGGACACCTACGAGCAGTACTTC. The chain uses TRBV29-1 and TRBJ2-7; D possibly corresponds to TRBD1 (5 bases). Germline V lookup: CDR1 SQVTM, CDR2 ANQGSEA. V was trimmed by 0 bases and J by 2 bases, leaving 5 bases between them. There are 12 residues in the CDR3.

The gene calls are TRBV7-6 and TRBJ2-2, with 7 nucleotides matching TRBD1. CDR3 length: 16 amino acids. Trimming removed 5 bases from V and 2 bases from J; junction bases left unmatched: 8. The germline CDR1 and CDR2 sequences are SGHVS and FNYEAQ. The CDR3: CASSERQGPNTGELFF. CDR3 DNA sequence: TGTGCCAGCAGCGAACGACAGGGCCCTAACACCGGGGAGCTGTTTTTT.

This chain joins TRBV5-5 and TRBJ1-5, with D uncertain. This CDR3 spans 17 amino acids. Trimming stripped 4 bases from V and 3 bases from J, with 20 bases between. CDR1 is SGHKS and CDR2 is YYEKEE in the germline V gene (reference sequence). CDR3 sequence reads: CASSPADGLGLNQPQHF. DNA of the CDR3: TGTGCCAGCAGCCCCGCGGACGGTCTCGGACTCAATCAGCCCCAGCATTTT.